These T cell receptor beta chains were read from a single sample in a study of T cell responses to AZD1222 COVID-19 vaccine. Method: immunoSEQ multiplex PCR; TCRdb's copy keeps in-frame clones and lacks some. The sample contains 130,000 to 150,000 clones, 90% to 95% of which appear only once. This specimen was peripheral blood, taken on day 0 of MenACWY control vaccination. The receptors here all came from an adult in good health. CDR3s leave out the opening cysteine and the closing phenylalanine or tryptophan. D genes are given only for firm matches. Clone size is given for some rows only: seen once, a few or many times, or a class if the clone is expanded.

d_call: TRBD2; v_call: TRBV11-3; clone_size: -; cdr3_aa: ASSSREGHGELF
d_call: TRBD2; v_call: TRBV27; clone_size: -; cdr3_aa: ASSLIGTSVVNEQF
d_call: -; v_call: TRBV14; clone_size: -; cdr3_aa: ASSQGPGDEQY
d_call: -; v_call: TRBV5-5; clone_size: -; cdr3_aa: ASSRTPGAYEQY
d_call: -; v_call: TRBV18; clone_size: -; cdr3_aa: ASSPSQGSYNEQF
d_call: -; v_call: TRBV3-1/TRBV3-2; clone_size: -; cdr3_aa: ASSQDRTAGMGGYT
d_call: -; v_call: TRBV11-2; clone_size: -; cdr3_aa: ASSLGTSGNTIY
d_call: TRBD1; v_call: TRBV4-2; clone_size: -; cdr3_aa: ASSPLGQDTYGYT
d_call: -; v_call: TRBV6-1; clone_size: -; cdr3_aa: ASSEEAQGFYNEQF
d_call: -; v_call: TRBV30; clone_size: -; cdr3_aa: AWTLRLVAKNIQY
d_call: -; v_call: TRBV5-4; clone_size: -; cdr3_aa: ASSHANEQY
d_call: TRBD1; v_call: TRBV12-3/TRBV12-4; clone_size: -; cdr3_aa: ASSHRGGELF
d_call: TRBD1; v_call: TRBV27; clone_size: -; cdr3_aa: ASRGQFSNQPQH
d_call: -; v_call: TRBV28; clone_size: -; cdr3_aa: ASSQDTNSPLH
d_call: -; v_call: TRBV18; clone_size: -; cdr3_aa: ASSPTGPPLHEQY
d_call: -; v_call: TRBV3-1/TRBV3-2; clone_size: -; cdr3_aa: ASSQEGEHEQY
d_call: -; v_call: TRBV18; clone_size: -; cdr3_aa: ASSPTTVNTEAF
d_call: TRBD2; v_call: TRBV11-2; clone_size: few; cdr3_aa: ASSSRTSGITGELF
d_call: TRBD2; v_call: TRBV5-1; clone_size: once; cdr3_aa: ASSGLSNIGSGSHQETQY
d_call: TRBD1; v_call: TRBV6-5; clone_size: -; cdr3_aa: ASRIDRDNSPLH
d_call: -; v_call: TRBV7-3; clone_size: -; cdr3_aa: ASSRGSGEKLF
d_call: -; v_call: TRBV2; clone_size: -; cdr3_aa: ASSEGTTDTQY
d_call: -; v_call: TRBV6-5; clone_size: -; cdr3_aa: ASSSAGTIYGYT
d_call: TRBD1; v_call: TRBV7-3; clone_size: few; cdr3_aa: ASSLGQGSNSPLH
d_call: TRBD1; v_call: TRBV9; clone_size: -; cdr3_aa: ASSVGAGGRYNYGYT
d_call: -; v_call: TRBV7-8; clone_size: -; cdr3_aa: ASSLRRTTNTEAF
d_call: TRBD1; v_call: TRBV19; clone_size: -; cdr3_aa: ASSIRGQVGYTEAF